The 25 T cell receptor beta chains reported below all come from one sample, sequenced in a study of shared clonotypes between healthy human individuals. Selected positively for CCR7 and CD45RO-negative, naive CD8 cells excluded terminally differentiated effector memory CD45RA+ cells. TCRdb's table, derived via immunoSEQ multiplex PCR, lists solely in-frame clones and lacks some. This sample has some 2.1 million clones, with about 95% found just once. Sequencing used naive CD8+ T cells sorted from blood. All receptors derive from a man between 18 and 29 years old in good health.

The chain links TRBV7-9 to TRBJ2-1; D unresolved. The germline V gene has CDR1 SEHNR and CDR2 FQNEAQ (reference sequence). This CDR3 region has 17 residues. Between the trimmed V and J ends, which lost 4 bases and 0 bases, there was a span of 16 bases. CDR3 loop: CASSSAWGSGSYNEQFF. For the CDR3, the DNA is TGTGCCAGCAGCTCCGCTTGGGGATCGGGCTCCTACAATGAGCAGTTCTTC.

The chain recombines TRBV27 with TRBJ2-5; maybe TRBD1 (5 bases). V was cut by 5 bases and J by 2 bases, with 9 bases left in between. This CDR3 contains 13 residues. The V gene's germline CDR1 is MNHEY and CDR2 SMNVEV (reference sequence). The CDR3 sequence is CASSDSEQETQYF. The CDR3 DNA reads TGTGCCAGCAGTGACAGTGAGCAAGAGACCCAGTACTTC.

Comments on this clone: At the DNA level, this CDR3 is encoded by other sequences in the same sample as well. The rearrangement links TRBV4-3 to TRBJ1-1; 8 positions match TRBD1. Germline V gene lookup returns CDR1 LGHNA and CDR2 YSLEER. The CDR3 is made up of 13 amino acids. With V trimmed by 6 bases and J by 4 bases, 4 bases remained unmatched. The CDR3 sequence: CASSITGGTEAFF. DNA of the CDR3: TGCGCCAGCAGTATTACAGGGGGCACTGAAGCTTTCTTT.

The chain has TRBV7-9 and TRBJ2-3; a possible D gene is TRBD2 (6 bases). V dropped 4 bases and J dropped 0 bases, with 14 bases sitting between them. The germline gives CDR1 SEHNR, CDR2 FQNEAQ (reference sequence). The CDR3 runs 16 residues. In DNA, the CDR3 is TGTGCCAGCAGCTCCCGACTAGAAACTAGCACAGATACGCAGTATTTT. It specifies CASSSRLETSTDTQYF.

The CDR3 here is CASRGQSPYEQYF. CDR3 nucleotide sequence: TGTGCCAGCAGAGGACAGTCCCCCTACGAGCAGTACTTC. This rearrangement joins TRBV6-5 to TRBJ2-7, with a tentative D call TRBD1 (6 bases). The CDR3 runs 13 residues. V was trimmed by 6 bases and J by 2 bases, leaving 11 bases between them. Germline CDR1 MNHEY, CDR2 SVGAGI.

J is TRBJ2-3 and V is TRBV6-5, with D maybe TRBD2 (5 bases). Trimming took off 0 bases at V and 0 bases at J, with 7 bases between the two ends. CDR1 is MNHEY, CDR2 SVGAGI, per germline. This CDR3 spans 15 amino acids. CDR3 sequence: CASSYSRASTDTQYF. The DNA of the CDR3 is TGTGCCAGCAGTTACTCGAGGGCTAGCACAGATACGCAGTATTTT.

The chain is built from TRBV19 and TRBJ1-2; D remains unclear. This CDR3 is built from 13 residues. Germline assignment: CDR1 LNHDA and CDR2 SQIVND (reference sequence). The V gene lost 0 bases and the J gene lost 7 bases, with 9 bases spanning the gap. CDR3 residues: CASSIDLESGYTF. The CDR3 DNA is TGTGCCAGTAGTATAGATCTGGAGTCTGGCTACACCTTC.

CDR3 loop: CASSQPDRNTEAFF. The CDR3 DNA reads TGCGCCAGCAGCCAACCCGACAGAAACACTGAAGCTTTCTTT. This rearrangement joins TRBV4-1 to TRBJ1-1; tentatively, D is TRBD1 (5 bases). Germline V gene lookup returns CDR1 MGHRA and CDR2 YSYEKL. Trimming removed 2 bases from V and 2 bases from J, with 9 bases in between. The CDR3 is 14 residues long.

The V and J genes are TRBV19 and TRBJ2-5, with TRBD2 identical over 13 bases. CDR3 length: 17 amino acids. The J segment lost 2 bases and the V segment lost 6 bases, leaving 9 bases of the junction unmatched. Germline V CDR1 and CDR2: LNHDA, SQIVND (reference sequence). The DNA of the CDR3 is TGTGCCAGTAGCACATTCCGGACTAGCGGGGGACAAGAGACCCAGTACTTC. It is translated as CASSTFRTSGGQETQYF.

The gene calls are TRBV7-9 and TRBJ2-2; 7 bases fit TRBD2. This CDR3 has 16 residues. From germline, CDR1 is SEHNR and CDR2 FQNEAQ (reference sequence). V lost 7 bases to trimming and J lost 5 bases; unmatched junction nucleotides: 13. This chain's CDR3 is CASTPSSGIWTGELFF. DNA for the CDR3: TGTGCCAGCACCCCATCAAGCGGGATATGGACCGGGGAGCTGTTTTTT. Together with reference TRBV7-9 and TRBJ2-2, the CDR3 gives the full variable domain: DTGVSQNPRHKITKRGQNVTFRCDPISEHNRLYWYRQTLGQGPEFLTYFQNEAQLEKSRLLSDRFSAERPKGSFSTLEIQRTEQGDSAMYLCASTPSSGIWTGELFFGEGSRLTVL.

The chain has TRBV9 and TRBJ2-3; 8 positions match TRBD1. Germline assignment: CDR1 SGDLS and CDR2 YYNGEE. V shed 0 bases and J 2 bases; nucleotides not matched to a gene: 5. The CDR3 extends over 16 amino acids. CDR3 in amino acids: CASSVEAGGFTDTQYF. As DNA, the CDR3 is TGTGCCAGCAGCGTAGAAGCAGGGGGCTTCACAGATACGCAGTATTTT.

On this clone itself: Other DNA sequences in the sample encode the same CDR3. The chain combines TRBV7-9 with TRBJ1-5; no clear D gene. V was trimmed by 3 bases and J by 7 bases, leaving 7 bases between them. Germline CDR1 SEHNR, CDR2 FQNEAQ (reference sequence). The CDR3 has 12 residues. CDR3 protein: CASSLGGQPQHF. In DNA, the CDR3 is TGTGCCAGCAGCTTGGGCGGCCAGCCCCAGCATTTT.

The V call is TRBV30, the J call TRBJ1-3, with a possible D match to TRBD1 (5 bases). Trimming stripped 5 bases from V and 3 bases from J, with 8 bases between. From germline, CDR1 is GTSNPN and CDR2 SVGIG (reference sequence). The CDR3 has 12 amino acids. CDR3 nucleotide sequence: TGTGCCTGGCCGGGGGATGGAAACACCATATATTTT. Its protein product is CAWPGDGNTIYF.

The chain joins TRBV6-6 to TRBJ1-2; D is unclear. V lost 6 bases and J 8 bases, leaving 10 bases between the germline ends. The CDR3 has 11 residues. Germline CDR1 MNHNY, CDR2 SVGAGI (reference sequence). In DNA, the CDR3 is TGTGCCAGCAGGAACTCTGAGGGCTACACCTTC. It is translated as CASRNSEGYTF.

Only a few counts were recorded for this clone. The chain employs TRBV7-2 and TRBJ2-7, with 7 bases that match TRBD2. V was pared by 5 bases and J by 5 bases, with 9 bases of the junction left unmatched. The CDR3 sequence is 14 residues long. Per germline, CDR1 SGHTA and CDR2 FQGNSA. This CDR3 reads CASSPRAGEHEQYF. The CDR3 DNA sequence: TGTGCCAGCAGCCCGAGGGCGGGAGAACACGAGCAGTACTTC.

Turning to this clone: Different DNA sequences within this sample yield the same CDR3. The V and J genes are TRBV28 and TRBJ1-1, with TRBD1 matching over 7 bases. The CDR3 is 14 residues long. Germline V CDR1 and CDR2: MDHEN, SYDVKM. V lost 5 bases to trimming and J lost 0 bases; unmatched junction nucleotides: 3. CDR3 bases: TGTGCCAGCAGTCAGACAGGGATGAACACTGAAGCTTTCTTT. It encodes CASSQTGMNTEAFF. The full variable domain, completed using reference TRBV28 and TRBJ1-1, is DVKVTQSSRYLVKRTGEKVFLECVQDMDHENMFWYRQDPGLGLRLIYFSYDVKMKEKGDIPEGYSVSREKKERFSLILESASTNQTSMYLCASSQTGMNTEAFFGQGTRLTVV.

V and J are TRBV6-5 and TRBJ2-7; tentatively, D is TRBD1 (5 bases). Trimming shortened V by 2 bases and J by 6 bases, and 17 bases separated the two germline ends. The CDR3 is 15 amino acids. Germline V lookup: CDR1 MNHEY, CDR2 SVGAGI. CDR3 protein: CASSYTPSPGSEQYF. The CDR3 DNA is TGTGCCAGCAGTTACACCCCCTCCCCAGGGTCCGAGCAGTACTTC.

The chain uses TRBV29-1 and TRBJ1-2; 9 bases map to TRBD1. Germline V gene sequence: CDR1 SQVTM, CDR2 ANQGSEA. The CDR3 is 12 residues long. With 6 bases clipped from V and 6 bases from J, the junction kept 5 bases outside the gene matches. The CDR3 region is CSVGDRANGYTF. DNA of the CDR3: TGCAGCGTAGGGGACAGGGCGAATGGCTACACCTTC.

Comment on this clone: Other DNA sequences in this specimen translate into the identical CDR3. The CDR3 reads CASSLDRGDYGYTF. The DNA of the CDR3 is TGTGCCAGCAGCTTAGATCGGGGGGACTATGGCTACACCTTC. The chain uses TRBV5-4 and TRBJ1-2; tentatively, D is TRBD1 (5 bases). This CDR3 has 14 amino acids. Germline V gene lookup returns CDR1 SGHNT and CDR2 YYREEE (reference sequence). V was pared by 2 bases and J by 3 bases, with 11 bases between.

In DNA form, the CDR3 reads TGTGCCAGCAGCAGCGGGCCCGTCACAGATACGCAGTATTTT. Protein: CASSSGPVTDTQYF. V gene TRBV9 combines with J gene TRBJ2-3; D is possibly TRBD2 (6 bases). Trimming left V 4 bases short and J 2 bases short, with 11 bases between. Germline values: CDR1 SGDLS, CDR2 YYNGEE. The CDR3 totals 14 residues.

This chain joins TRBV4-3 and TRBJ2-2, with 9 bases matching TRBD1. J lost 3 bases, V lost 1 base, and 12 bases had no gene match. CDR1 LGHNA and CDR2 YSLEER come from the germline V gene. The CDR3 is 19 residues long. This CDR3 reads CASSQGPTPGQGDTGELFF. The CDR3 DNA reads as TGCGCCAGCAGCCAAGGCCCCACTCCGGGACAGGGTGACACCGGGGAGCTGTTTTTT.

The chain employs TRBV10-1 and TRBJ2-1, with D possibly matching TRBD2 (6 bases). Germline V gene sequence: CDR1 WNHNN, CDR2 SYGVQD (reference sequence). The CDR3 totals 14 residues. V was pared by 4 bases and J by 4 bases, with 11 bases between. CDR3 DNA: TGCGCCAGCAGTGCACTAGGGACTTACAATGAGCAGTTCTTC. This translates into CASSALGTYNEQFF.

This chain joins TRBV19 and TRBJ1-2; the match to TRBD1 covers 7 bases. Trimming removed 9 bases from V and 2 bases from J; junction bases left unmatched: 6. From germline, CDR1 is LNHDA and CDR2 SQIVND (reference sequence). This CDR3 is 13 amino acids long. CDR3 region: CARPETGNYGYTF. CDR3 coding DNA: TGTGCCAGGCCAGAGACAGGGAACTATGGCTACACCTTC.

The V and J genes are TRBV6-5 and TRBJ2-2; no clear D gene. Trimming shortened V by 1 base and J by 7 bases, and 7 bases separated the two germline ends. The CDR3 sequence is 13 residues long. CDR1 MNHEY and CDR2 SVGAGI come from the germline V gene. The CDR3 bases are TGTGCCAGCAGTTACTGGACGAACGGGGAGCTGTTTTTT. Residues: CASSYWTNGELFF.

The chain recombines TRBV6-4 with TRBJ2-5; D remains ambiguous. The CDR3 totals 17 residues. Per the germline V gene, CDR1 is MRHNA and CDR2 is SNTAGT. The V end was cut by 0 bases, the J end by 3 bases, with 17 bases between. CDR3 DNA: TGTGCCAGCAGTGACTCGATGGAGAAATCTATCGAAGAGACCCAGTACTTC. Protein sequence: CASSDSMEKSIEETQYF.